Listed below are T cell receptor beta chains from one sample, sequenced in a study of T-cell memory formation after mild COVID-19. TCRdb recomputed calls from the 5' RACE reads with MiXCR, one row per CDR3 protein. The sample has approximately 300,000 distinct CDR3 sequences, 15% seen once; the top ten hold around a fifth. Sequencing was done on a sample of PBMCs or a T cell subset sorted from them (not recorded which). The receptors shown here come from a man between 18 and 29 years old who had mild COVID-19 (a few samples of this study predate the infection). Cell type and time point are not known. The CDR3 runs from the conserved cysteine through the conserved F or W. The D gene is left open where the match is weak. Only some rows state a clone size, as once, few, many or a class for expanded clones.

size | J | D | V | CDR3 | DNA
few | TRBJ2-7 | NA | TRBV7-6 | CASSFGKTYEQYF | TGTGCCAGCAGCTTCGGCAAGACCTACGAGCAGTACTTC
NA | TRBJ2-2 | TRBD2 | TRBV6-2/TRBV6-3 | CASSPGGPDTGELFF | TGTGCCAGCAGCCCGGGGGGGCCGGACACCGGGGAGCTGTTTTTT
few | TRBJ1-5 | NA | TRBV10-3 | CAISGRVDQPQHF | TGTGCCATCAGTGGAAGGGTGGACCAGCCCCAGCATTTT
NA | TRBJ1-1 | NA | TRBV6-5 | CASSYRGLDEAFF | TGTGCCAGCAGTTACCGGGGGCTCGATGAAGCTTTCTTT
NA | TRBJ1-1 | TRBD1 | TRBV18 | CASSPRTGGLNTEAFF | TGTGCCAGCTCACCCCGGACAGGGGGCTTGAACACTGAAGCTTTCTTT
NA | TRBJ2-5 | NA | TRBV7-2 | CASSYRAGQETQYF | TGTGCCAGCAGCTATAGAGCAGGGCAAGAGACCCAGTACTTC
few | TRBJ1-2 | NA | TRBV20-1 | CSARDGAGEGYGYTF | TGCAGTGCTAGAGATGGGGCAGGGGAGGGCTATGGCTACACCTTC
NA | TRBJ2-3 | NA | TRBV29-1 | CSLGLTSTDTQYF | TGCAGCCTCGGCCTAACGAGCACAGATACGCAGTATTTT
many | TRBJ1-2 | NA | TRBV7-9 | CASSLDGNYGYTF | TGTGCCAGCAGCTTAGACGGAAACTATGGCTACACCTTC
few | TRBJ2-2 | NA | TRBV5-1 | CASSLAGPGGELFF | TGCGCCAGCAGCTTGGCGGGGCCGGGCGGGGAGCTGTTTTTT
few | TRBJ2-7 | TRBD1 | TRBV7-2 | CASSPDRGRYEQYF | TGTGCCAGCAGCCCGGACAGGGGGAGGTACGAGCAGTACTTC
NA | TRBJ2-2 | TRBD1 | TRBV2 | CASKGDRTFGELFF | TGTGCCAGCAAGGGGGACAGGACATTTGGGGAGCTGTTTTTT
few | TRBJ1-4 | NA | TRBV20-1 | CSASNTQGVEKLFF | TGCAGTGCTAGTAACACCCAGGGAGTTGAAAAACTGTTTTTT
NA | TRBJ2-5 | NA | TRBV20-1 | CSAQDSGASQETQYF | TGCAGTGCTCAAGACTCGGGGGCCTCCCAAGAGACCCAGTACTTC
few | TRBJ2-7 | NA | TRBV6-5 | CASSYDQSSYEQYF | TGTGCCAGCAGTTACGATCAGAGCTCCTACGAGCAGTACTTC
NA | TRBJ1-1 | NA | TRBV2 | CASSVQGGNTEAFF | TGTGCCAGCAGTGTTCAGGGTGGGAACACTGAAGCTTTCTTT
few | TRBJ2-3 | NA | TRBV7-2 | CASSLASTSADTQYF | TGTGCCAGCAGCTTAGCCTCGACTAGTGCAGATACGCAGTATTTT
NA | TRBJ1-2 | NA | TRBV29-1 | CSVRTDGYTF | TGCAGCGTTAGGACGGATGGCTACACCTTC
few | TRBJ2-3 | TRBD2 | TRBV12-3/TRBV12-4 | CASRLAGGYTSTDTQYF | TGTGCCAGCAGACTAGCGGGGGGGTATACTAGCACAGATACGCAGTATTTT
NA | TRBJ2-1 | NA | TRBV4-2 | CASSQAWDSLNNEQFF | TGTGCCAGCAGCCAAGCGTGGGACTCTCTTAACAATGAGCAGTTCTTC
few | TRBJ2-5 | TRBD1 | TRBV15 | CATSRDRALGETQYF | TGTGCCACCAGCAGGGACAGGGCCCTGGGAGAGACCCAGTACTTC
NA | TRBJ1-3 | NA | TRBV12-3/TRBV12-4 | CASRVLGTIYF | TGTGCCAGCAGGGTTTTAGGTACCATATATTTT
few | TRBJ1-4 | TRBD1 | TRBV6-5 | CASSQRQGATNEKLFF | TGTGCCAGCAGTCAGCGACAGGGTGCAACTAATGAAAAACTGTTTTTT
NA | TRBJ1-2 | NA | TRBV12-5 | CASGLGYFNYGYTF | TGTGCTAGTGGTTTAGGTTACTTTAACTATGGCTACACCTTC
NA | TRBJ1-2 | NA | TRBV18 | CASSSSTFYGYTF | TGTGCCAGCTCATCCTCGACCTTTTATGGCTACACCTTC
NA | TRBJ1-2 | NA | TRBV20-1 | CSARVLGQGWGYTF | TGCAGTGCTAGAGTACTCGGGCAGGGCTGGGGCTACACCTTC
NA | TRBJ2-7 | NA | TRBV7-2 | CASSSLGYEQYF | TGTGCCAGCAGCTCACTAGGGTACGAGCAGTACTTC